Listed below are T cell receptor beta chains from one sample, sequenced in a study of cytomegalovirus exposure and HLA in healthy donors. Sequenced by immunoSEQ multiplex PCR; TCRdb stores in-frame clones only, minus some. The table includes 60,000 to 75,000 clones, 60% to 75% detected once. Material: PBMCs. These TCRs come from a woman in her fifties or sixties in good health and CMV-seropositive. Each CDR3 is given with its conserved first and last residue. The order of the fields is V gene, clone size, D gene, J gene, CDR3 DNA, CDR3 protein. D genes are given only for firm matches. Size is omitted from some rows. Given values are once, few, many or a class for expanded clones.

V gene: TRBV5-1
clone size: NA
D gene: TRBD1
J gene: TRBJ1-2
CDR3 DNA: TGCGCCAGCAGCACCGGGACAGCCATCGGCAATAGGTATGGCTACACCTTC
CDR3 protein: CASSTGTAIGNRYGYTF

V gene: TRBV11-2
clone size: NA
D gene: TRBD1
J gene: TRBJ1-2
CDR3 DNA: TGTGCCAGCAGCTTAGATCTGGGACAGGGCGCCTATGGCTACACCTTC
CDR3 protein: CASSLDLGQGAYGYTF

V gene: TRBV18
clone size: NA
D gene: NA
J gene: TRBJ1-1
CDR3 DNA: TGTGCCAGCTCACCACCTATCGGGGGGCGCGGGAACACTGAAGCTTTCTTT
CDR3 protein: CASSPPIGGRGNTEAFF

V gene: TRBV6-1
clone size: NA
D gene: NA
J gene: TRBJ1-5
CDR3 DNA: TGTGCCAGCAGTGAAGAGGGGTTGAGCAATCAGCCCCAGCATTTT
CDR3 protein: CASSEEGLSNQPQHF

V gene: TRBV19
clone size: NA
D gene: TRBD2
J gene: TRBJ2-5
CDR3 DNA: TGTGCCAGTAGTATAAGCGGGAGGGGAGAGACCCAGTACTTC
CDR3 protein: CASSISGRGETQYF

V gene: TRBV14
clone size: once
D gene: NA
J gene: TRBJ1-6
CDR3 DNA: TGTGCCAGCAGCCAAGGACAGCTGAATTCACCCCTCCACTTT
CDR3 protein: CASSQGQLNSPLHF

V gene: TRBV19
clone size: NA
D gene: NA
J gene: TRBJ1-2
CDR3 DNA: TGTGCCAGTAGTATTAGCAGGGCAGGTGGCTACACCTTC
CDR3 protein: CASSISRAGGYTF

V gene: TRBV30
clone size: NA
D gene: TRBD2
J gene: TRBJ2-3
CDR3 DNA: TGTGCCTGGAGGAGAGCGGGACTAGGGGGGGATACGCAGTATTTT
CDR3 protein: CAWRRAGLGGDTQYF

V gene: TRBV5-6
clone size: NA
D gene: NA
J gene: TRBJ2-1
CDR3 DNA: TGTGCCAGCAGCGTTCCACCAAACCGAGCCTACAATGAGCAGTTCTTC
CDR3 protein: CASSVPPNRAYNEQFF

V gene: TRBV6-5
clone size: NA
D gene: TRBD1
J gene: TRBJ2-7
CDR3 DNA: TGTGCCGCGACAGGGGGTTACGAGCAGTACTTC
CDR3 protein: CAATGGYEQYF

V gene: TRBV19
clone size: NA
D gene: NA
J gene: TRBJ1-3
CDR3 DNA: TGTGCCAGTAGTACAGGGGGAAACACCATATATTTT
CDR3 protein: CASSTGGNTIYF

V gene: TRBV21-1
clone size: NA
D gene: NA
J gene: TRBJ1-2
CDR3 DNA: TGTGCCAGCAGCAAAGGTCTTTTCAGGGTGGGCTACACCTTC
CDR3 protein: CASSKGLFRVGYTF

V gene: TRBV2
clone size: NA
D gene: NA
J gene: TRBJ1-5
CDR3 DNA: TGTGCCAGCAGTGATTTCAGGAATCAGCCCCAGCATTTT
CDR3 protein: CASSDFRNQPQHF

V gene: TRBV19
clone size: NA
D gene: NA
J gene: TRBJ2-7
CDR3 DNA: TGTGCCAGTAGCACGCCGAGCGCCGGGAACGAGCAGTACTTC
CDR3 protein: CASSTPSAGNEQYF

V gene: TRBV6-6
clone size: NA
D gene: TRBD1
J gene: TRBJ2-7
CDR3 DNA: TGTGCCAGCGACAGGGGGCTCGGGGACGAGCAGTACTTC
CDR3 protein: CASDRGLGDEQYF

V gene: TRBV5-1
clone size: few
D gene: TRBD1
J gene: TRBJ1-1
CDR3 DNA: TGCGCCAGCAGCTTGGGGGACAGGCCTGAAGCTTTCTTT
CDR3 protein: CASSLGDRPEAFF

V gene: TRBV6-1
clone size: few
D gene: TRBD2
J gene: TRBJ2-7
CDR3 DNA: TGTGCCAGCAGTGATCTGTTCGGACTAGCGGGATTGGACCAGTACTTC
CDR3 protein: CASSDLFGLAGLDQYF

V gene: TRBV4-1
clone size: NA
D gene: TRBD2
J gene: TRBJ2-5
CDR3 DNA: TGCGCCAGCAGCGGCGGGGGGGCCGACGAGACCCAGTACTTC
CDR3 protein: CASSGGGADETQYF

V gene: TRBV27
clone size: few
D gene: TRBD1
J gene: TRBJ1-1
CDR3 DNA: TGTGCCAGCAGTCCCTCGGGACAGGATCTTGAAGCTTTCTTT
CDR3 protein: CASSPSGQDLEAFF

V gene: TRBV30
clone size: NA
D gene: TRBD2
J gene: TRBJ2-2
CDR3 DNA: TGTGCCTGGAGTCATAGCGGGGGAAGCACCGGGGAGCTGTTTTTT
CDR3 protein: CAWSHSGGSTGELFF

V gene: TRBV14
clone size: NA
D gene: TRBD2
J gene: TRBJ2-7
CDR3 DNA: TGTGCCAGCAGCCCCCTAGCGGGGGGCTACGAGCAGTACTTC
CDR3 protein: CASSPLAGGYEQYF

V gene: TRBV5-1
clone size: NA
D gene: TRBD2
J gene: TRBJ2-2
CDR3 DNA: TGCGCCAGCGGGCGGGCCCTAGCGGGACGGACCGGGGAGCTGTTTTTT
CDR3 protein: CASGRALAGRTGELFF

V gene: TRBV5-1
clone size: NA
D gene: TRBD1
J gene: TRBJ1-2
CDR3 DNA: TGCGCCAGCAGCTTGGCCTTTCAGGGGGACTATGGCTACACCTTC
CDR3 protein: CASSLAFQGDYGYTF

V gene: TRBV30
clone size: NA
D gene: TRBD1
J gene: TRBJ2-7
CDR3 DNA: TGTGCCTGGAGTGTACCGGGGACAGGGGATCTTCTACTACGCGAGCAGTACTTC
CDR3 protein: CAWSVPGTGDLLLREQYF

V gene: TRBV9
clone size: few
D gene: TRBD2
J gene: TRBJ2-5
CDR3 DNA: TGTGCCAGCAGCGTAGGTAGCGGGGGAAGGGGGACCCAGTACTTC
CDR3 protein: CASSVGSGGRGTQYF

V gene: TRBV6-5
clone size: few
D gene: TRBD1
J gene: TRBJ1-1
CDR3 DNA: TGTGCCAGCACCCTGGACAGGGGGCTACTTACTGAAGCTTTCTTT
CDR3 protein: CASTLDRGLLTEAFF

V gene: TRBV6-1
clone size: NA
D gene: NA
J gene: TRBJ1-3
CDR3 DNA: TGTGCCAGCAGTGACTACTCTGGAAACACCATATATTTT
CDR3 protein: CASSDYSGNTIYF

V gene: TRBV11-3
clone size: NA
D gene: TRBD2
J gene: TRBJ2-2
CDR3 DNA: TGTGCCAGCAGCTTAGAGGGGACTAGTTCCGGGGAGCTGTTTTTT
CDR3 protein: CASSLEGTSSGELFF

V gene: TRBV2
clone size: few
D gene: TRBD1
J gene: TRBJ1-1
CDR3 DNA: TGTGCCAGCATCCCCGGGACAGGGGGCGGGACTGAAGCTTTCTTT
CDR3 protein: CASIPGTGGGTEAFF

V gene: TRBV18
clone size: NA
D gene: NA
J gene: TRBJ1-2
CDR3 DNA: TGTGCCAGCTCACTTGGGGCTGTGGACTATGGCTACACCTTC
CDR3 protein: CASSLGAVDYGYTF

V gene: TRBV7-9
clone size: NA
D gene: TRBD2
J gene: TRBJ2-3
CDR3 DNA: TGTGCCAGCAAGGGAGGGAGTAGCACAGATACGCAGTATTTT
CDR3 protein: CASKGGSSTDTQYF

V gene: TRBV19
clone size: NA
D gene: TRBD2
J gene: TRBJ2-4
CDR3 DNA: TGTGCCAGTAAATCTAGCGGGGATAAAAACATTCAGTACTTC
CDR3 protein: CASKSSGDKNIQYF

V gene: TRBV6-4
clone size: NA
D gene: TRBD1
J gene: TRBJ1-1
CDR3 DNA: TGTGCCAGCAGTAAAATCGGGGACAGGGGGACTGAAGCTTTCTTT
CDR3 protein: CASSKIGDRGTEAFF

V gene: TRBV27
clone size: NA
D gene: NA
J gene: TRBJ1-5
CDR3 DNA: TGTGCCAGCAGCCTTTCTCAGGGGCGCAATCAGCCCCAGCATTTT
CDR3 protein: CASSLSQGRNQPQHF

V gene: TRBV4-1
clone size: NA
D gene: TRBD1
J gene: TRBJ1-4
CDR3 DNA: TGCGCCAGCAGCCCACAGGGGGATGAAAAACTGTTTTTT
CDR3 protein: CASSPQGDEKLFF

V gene: TRBV9
clone size: NA
D gene: TRBD1
J gene: TRBJ2-7
CDR3 DNA: TGTGCCAGCAGCGTAGATCCCGGGACAGCCTACGAGCAGTACTTC
CDR3 protein: CASSVDPGTAYEQYF

V gene: TRBV6-1
clone size: NA
D gene: TRBD1
J gene: TRBJ1-6
CDR3 DNA: TGTGCCAGCAGTTTGACAGGGTATAATTCACCCCTCCACTTT
CDR3 protein: CASSLTGYNSPLHF

V gene: TRBV19
clone size: NA
D gene: NA
J gene: TRBJ1-2
CDR3 DNA: TGTGCCAGTACCGAGGGACTCTCGGGTGGCTACACCTTC
CDR3 protein: CASTEGLSGGYTF

V gene: TRBV6-1
clone size: NA
D gene: TRBD2
J gene: TRBJ2-3
CDR3 DNA: TGTGCCAGCAGTGAGGTGACTCTAGCGGGAGGTTTAACAGATACGCAGTATTTT
CDR3 protein: CASSEVTLAGGLTDTQYF

V gene: TRBV30
clone size: once
D gene: TRBD1
J gene: TRBJ1-1
CDR3 DNA: TGTGCCTCAACAGGGGTGGGCACTGAAGCTTTCTTT
CDR3 protein: CASTGVGTEAFF

V gene: TRBV27
clone size: NA
D gene: NA
J gene: TRBJ1-2
CDR3 DNA: TGTGCCAGCAGTTTCCAGGGATCCAACTATGGCTACACCTTC
CDR3 protein: CASSFQGSNYGYTF

V gene: TRBV5-1
clone size: NA
D gene: NA
J gene: TRBJ2-7
CDR3 DNA: TGCGCCAGCAGCTTGGAAGTGGGGGCTAGCGAGCAGTACTTC
CDR3 protein: CASSLEVGASEQYF